This T cell receptor beta chain was identified in a study of T cell repertoires in cytomegalovirus infection. Study-wide results and caveats: Identification of carriers of CMV plus the relevant HLA was achieved through cumulative public TCR beta family frequency.

TCRdb redid the calling of the reads with MiXCR, one entry per CDR3 protein. The sample lists hundreds of thousands of distinct CDR3 sequences; roughly 30% were seen once. This CDR3 has 16 amino acids. Germline CDR1 is SGHNT and CDR2 is YYREEE (reference sequence). V was shortened by 4 bases and J by 9 bases, with 20 bases between the two germline ends. Comment on this clonotype: Its antigen remains unknown.

The clonotype originates from a human donor in good health (CMV status not recorded). Some clones in this sample may be carry-over from other donors' samples. The specimen sequenced was PBMCs. The V call is TRBV5-4, the J call TRBJ1-6; perhaps TRBD1 as D (6 bases). CDR3 DNA sequence: TGTGCCAGCAGCGATGGCCCGGGCAGGGGCGTTTCACCCCTCCACTTT. It specifies CASSDGPGRGVSPLHF.